A selection of T cell receptor beta chains follows, all from one sample in a study of shared clonotypes between healthy human individuals. Sequenced by immunoSEQ multiplex PCR; TCRdb stores in-frame clones only, minus some. Of about 380,000 clones in the sample, around 96% were seen once. The specimen sequenced was memory CD8+ T cells sorted from blood. These receptors were obtained from a man under 40 in good health. The CDR3 runs from the conserved cysteine through the conserved F or W. Fields, in order: CDR3 protein, J gene, V gene, CDR3 length.

CDR3aa: CASSQSGSVGEQFF; j_gene: TRBJ2-1; v_gene: TRBV5-1; len: 14
CDR3aa: CASSSYYEQYF; j_gene: TRBJ2-7; v_gene: TRBV28; len: 11
CDR3aa: CASKYGGRETQYF; j_gene: TRBJ2-5; v_gene: TRBV6-6; len: 13
CDR3aa: CASSPGQGSRQPQHF; j_gene: TRBJ1-5; v_gene: TRBV6-6; len: 15
CDR3aa: CTSSQTGTRAYNEQFF; j_gene: TRBJ2-1; v_gene: TRBV1; len: 16
CDR3aa: CASSSTGFQPQHF; j_gene: TRBJ1-5; v_gene: TRBV6-5; len: 13
CDR3aa: CANGGGGNYGYTF; j_gene: TRBJ1-2; v_gene: TRBV10-3; len: 13
CDR3aa: CASSGGPGRGDSPLHF; j_gene: TRBJ1-6; v_gene: TRBV19; len: 16
CDR3aa: CASSYSRQLTDTQYF; j_gene: TRBJ2-3; v_gene: TRBV6-5; len: 15
CDR3aa: CASGTGGTDTQYF; j_gene: TRBJ2-3; v_gene: TRBV25-1; len: 13
CDR3aa: CASSLEASSGNTIYF; j_gene: TRBJ1-3; v_gene: TRBV5-1; len: 15